This is a list of T cell receptor beta chains from one sample in a study of memory CD4+ T cells and cytomegalovirus serostatus. Profiling relied on immunoSEQ multiplex PCR, and the TCRdb table lists in-frame clones only, not all of them. The sample shows fewer than 90,000 clones, under 80% of them seen only once. What was sequenced was memory CD4+ T cells from blood. The receptors were gathered from an adult in good health and CMV-seropositive. Each CDR3 is given with its conserved first and last residue. D genes are given only for firm matches. Part of the rows lack a size; the others show once, few, many or a class for expanded clones.

TRBV18,NA,few,TRBJ2-2,CASSPNSRANTGELFF,TGTGCCAGCTCCCCTAACAGCAGGGCGAACACCGGGGAGCTGTTTTTT
TRBV30,NA,NA,TRBJ2-5,CAWSLGEQETQYF,TGTGCCTGGAGTCTGGGAGAACAAGAGACCCAGTACTTC
TRBV5-6,NA,NA,TRBJ1-2,CASSLDGNYGYTF,TGTGCCAGCAGCTTGGACGGTAACTATGGCTACACCTTC
TRBV28,TRBD1,NA,TRBJ1-4,CAARQGGEKLFF,TGTGCCGCCCGACAGGGGGGCGAAAAACTGTTTTTT
TRBV30,NA,NA,TRBJ1-1,CACGQFLTVDGNTEAFF,TGTGCCTGTGGACAGTTCCTGACAGTTGACGGGAACACTGAAGCTTTCTTT
TRBV19,NA,NA,TRBJ1-5,CASSIELGMSNQPQHF,TGTGCCAGTAGTATAGAGTTAGGGATGAGCAATCAGCCCCAGCATTTT
TRBV7-2,NA,NA,TRBJ1-4,CASSLNPLATNEKLFF,TGTGCCAGCAGCTTAAACCCGCTTGCAACTAATGAAAAACTGTTTTTT
TRBV19,NA,NA,TRBJ1-2,CASSLGGSNYGYTF,TGTGCCAGTAGTCTGGGCGGATCCAACTATGGCTACACCTTC
TRBV4-2,TRBD1,NA,TRBJ2-2,CASSLRQGDTGELFF,TGTGCCAGCAGCCTCAGACAGGGGGATACCGGGGAGCTGTTTTTT
TRBV28,NA,few,TRBJ1-5,CASSLIPSGNQPQHF,TGTGCCAGCAGTCTAATCCCCAGTGGCAATCAGCCCCAGCATTTT
TRBV30,TRBD1,NA,TRBJ1-2,CAWTIQGSGGYTF,TGTGCCTGGACAATACAGGGGTCGGGCGGCTACACCTTC
TRBV5-1,NA,NA,TRBJ2-7,CASSPILGEQYF,TGCGCCAGCAGCCCCATATTAGGCGAGCAGTACTTC
TRBV2,NA,NA,TRBJ1-2,CASSDWDTFNYGYTF,TGTGCCAGCAGTGATTGGGACACTTTTAACTATGGCTACACCTTC
TRBV5-1,TRBD2,NA,TRBJ2-3,CASSLVAGAVTDTQYF,TGCGCCAGCAGCTTGGTGGCGGGAGCAGTCACAGATACGCAGTATTTT
TRBV4-1,NA,NA,TRBJ1-3,CASSQEGPHSGNTIYF,TGCGCCAGCAGCCAAGAAGGCCCTCACTCTGGAAACACCATATATTTT
TRBV5-1,NA,NA,TRBJ1-2,CASSPAPDTNYGYTF,TGCGCCAGCAGCCCGGCCCCGGATACTAACTATGGCTACACCTTC
TRBV7-2,NA,NA,TRBJ1-2,CASSLRSYGYTF,TGTGCCAGCAGCCTCAGATCATATGGCTACACCTTC
TRBV20-1,NA,NA,TRBJ1-2,CSATQDYGYTF,TGCAGTGCAACCCAAGACTATGGCTACACCTTC
TRBV28,TRBD1,once,TRBJ1-4,CASSRGQGAFKLFF,TGTGCCAGCAGCCGTGGACAGGGAGCGTTTAAACTGTTTTTT
TRBV27,TRBD1,NA,TRBJ1-2,CASSLGDGQGVGYTF,TGTGCCAGCAGTTTAGGAGATGGACAGGGGGTAGGCTACACCTTC
TRBV10-3,TRBD1,few,TRBJ2-3,CAISPTTGGIRTDTQYF,TGTGCCATCAGCCCGACGACAGGGGGCATCCGCACAGATACGCAGTATTTT
TRBV7-9,NA,NA,TRBJ2-1,CASSPRAVSDEQFF,TGTGCCAGCAGCCCCCGGGCGGTTTCGGATGAGCAGTTCTTC
TRBV5-1,TRBD1,NA,TRBJ2-5,CASSLQNRGRETQYF,TGCGCCAGCAGCTTGCAAAACAGGGGTCGGGAGACCCAGTACTTC
TRBV29-1,NA,few,TRBJ1-1,CSALTATEAFF,TGCAGCGCACTGACAGCCACTGAAGCTTTCTTT
TRBV28,NA,NA,TRBJ1-2,CASSLDGPYGYTF,TGTGCCAGCAGCCTCGACGGTCCCTATGGCTACACCTTC
TRBV28,NA,NA,TRBJ1-4,CASSLLGATNEKLFF,TGTGCCAGCAGTTTACTCGGGGCAACTAATGAAAAACTGTTTTTT
TRBV5-4,TRBD2,NA,TRBJ2-5,CASKGGGQETQYF,TGTGCCAGCAAGGGCGGGGGCCAAGAGACCCAGTACTTC
TRBV7-8,TRBD2,NA,TRBJ2-1,CASTPNPQREYNEQFF,TGTGCCAGCACCCCAAACCCACAGCGGGAGTACAATGAGCAGTTCTTC
TRBV6-1,TRBD2,NA,TRBJ2-3,CASSEQPWTSGPTDTQYF,TGTGCCAGCAGTGAACAGCCCTGGACTAGCGGGCCCACAGATACGCAGTATTTT
TRBV5-1,NA,once,TRBJ1-5,CASSLDARAGDQPQHF,TGCGCCAGCAGCTTGGACGCCAGGGCAGGGGATCAGCCCCAGCATTTT
TRBV7-6,NA,NA,TRBJ2-7,CASSPRQGGYEQYF,TGTGCCAGCAGTCCTAGACAGGGAGGCTACGAGCAGTACTTC
TRBV5-4,NA,NA,TRBJ2-5,CASSLVRTPQKETQYF,TGTGCCAGCAGCTTGGTCCGGACTCCACAAAAAGAGACCCAGTACTTC
TRBV30,NA,NA,TRBJ1-2,CAWSRPPGYYGYTF,TGTGCCTGGAGTCGTCCCCCCGGGTACTATGGCTACACCTTC
TRBV11-2,TRBD2,NA,TRBJ2-3,CASTLPGLGADTQYF,TGTGCCAGCACCTTACCGGGACTAGGGGCTGATACGCAGTATTTT
TRBV5-4,NA,few,TRBJ1-1,CASSLDRGGGEAFF,TGTGCCAGCAGCCTGGATAGGGGGGGAGGTGAAGCTTTCTTT
TRBV7-2,NA,NA,TRBJ1-2,CASTGTGNYGYTF,TGTGCCAGCACCGGGACGGGGAACTATGGCTACACCTTC
TRBV5-1,NA,NA,TRBJ2-3,CASSLKSRTSTDTQYF,TGCGCCAGCAGCTTGAAGTCCCGGACTAGCACAGATACGCAGTATTTT
TRBV7-9,NA,NA,TRBJ1-1,CASSPGWNTEAFF,TGTGCCAGCAGCCCCGGTTGGAACACTGAAGCTTTCTTT
TRBV7-2,NA,NA,TRBJ2-3,CASSPLVTSTDTQYF,TGTGCCAGCAGCCCCCTAGTGACTAGCACAGATACGCAGTATTTT
TRBV7-2,NA,NA,TRBJ2-1,CASSADGALGNEQFF,TGTGCCAGCAGCGCGGACGGAGCCCTGGGCAATGAGCAGTTCTTC
TRBV7-9,TRBD2,NA,TRBJ2-1,CASRPGLAFDEQFF,TGTGCCAGTAGACCGGGACTAGCCTTTGATGAGCAGTTCTTC
TRBV2,NA,NA,TRBJ2-3,CASSLQRASTDTQYF,TGTGCCAGCAGCCTTCAGCGGGCGAGCACAGATACGCAGTATTTT
TRBV5-1,NA,NA,TRBJ1-6,CASSLDFESPLHF,TGCGCCAGCAGCTTGGACTTCGAGTCACCCCTCCACTTT
TRBV6-6,TRBD1,NA,TRBJ1-1,CASSYSGGRTEAFF,TGTGCCAGCAGTTACTCAGGGGGCCGGACTGAAGCTTTCTTT
TRBV4-3,TRBD1,NA,TRBJ1-2,CASSQAVRGQGAGYGYTF,TGCGCCAGCAGCCAAGCTGTCAGGGGACAGGGGGCGGGGTATGGCTACACCTTC
TRBV6-1,NA,NA,TRBJ1-6,CASSDEGLGRSPLHF,TGTGCCAGCAGTGACGAGGGCTTAGGGCGGTCACCCCTCCACTTT
TRBV28,TRBD1,few,TRBJ1-6,CASSSRDRGYNSPLHF,TGTGCCAGCAGTTCCCGGGACAGGGGCTATAATTCACCCCTCCACTTT
TRBV19,NA,NA,TRBJ1-1,CASTRGDRLTEAFF,TGTGCCAGTACCCGGGGGGATCGATTGACTGAAGCTTTCTTT
TRBV12-5,NA,NA,TRBJ2-3,CASGLVVGRVPDTQYF,TGTGCTAGTGGTTTGGTAGTGGGACGGGTACCAGATACGCAGTATTTT